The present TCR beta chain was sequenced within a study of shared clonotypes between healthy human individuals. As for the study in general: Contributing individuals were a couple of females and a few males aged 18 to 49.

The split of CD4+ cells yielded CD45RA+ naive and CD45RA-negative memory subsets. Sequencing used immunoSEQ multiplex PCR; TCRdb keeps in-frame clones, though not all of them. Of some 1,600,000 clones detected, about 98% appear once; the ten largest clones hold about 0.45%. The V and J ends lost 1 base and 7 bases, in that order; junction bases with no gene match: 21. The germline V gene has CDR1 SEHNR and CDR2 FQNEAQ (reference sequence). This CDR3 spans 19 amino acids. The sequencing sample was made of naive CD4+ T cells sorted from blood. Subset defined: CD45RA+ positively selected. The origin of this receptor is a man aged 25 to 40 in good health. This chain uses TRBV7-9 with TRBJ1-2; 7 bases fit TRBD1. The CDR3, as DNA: TGTGCCAGCAGCTTAGTTTGGGAGATTGTGGACAGGCTCTTGGCTGGCTACACCTTC. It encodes CASSLVWEIVDRLLAGYTF.